This T cell receptor beta chain was observed in a study of blood T cell repertoires in COVID-19. CDR1 is SEHNR and CDR2 is FQNEAQ in the germline V gene (reference sequence). The V segment lost 0 bases and the J segment 0 bases; nucleotides outside the gene matches: 14. The CDR3 is made up of 19 amino acids. TCRdb keeps only in-frame clones here, not all; method: immunoSEQ multiplex PCR. The sample includes 35,000 to 45,000 clones, 85% of them seen just once. The receptor was derived from a human donor in a cohort sampled during active COVID-19. The chain uses TRBV7-9 and TRBJ2-7; 7 nucleotides align to TRBD1. The sample was peripheral blood. This chain's CDR3 is CASSLAPPATGVRSYEQYF. The DNA for the CDR3 is TGTGCCAGCAGCTTAGCGCCCCCCGCTACAGGGGTCCGCTCCTACGAGCAGTACTTC.